A single sample is the source of the 20 T cell receptor beta chains below, sequenced in a study of OX40 agonist ivuxolimab in advanced cancers. Only in-frame clones appear in the TCRdb table, and some are missing; sequencing was by immunoSEQ multiplex PCR. The sample includes more than 55,000 clones, 81% of them seen just once. The source was CD4+ or CD8+ T cells sorted from blood, collected in a trial of the OX40 agonist ivuxolimab. The receptor source for this set is an adult with an advanced solid tumor such as melanoma, head and neck, liver or kidney cancer.

The DNA of the CDR3 is TGCGCCAGCAGCTTGTTTCGAGGGGGAGACACCGGGGAGCTGTTTTTT. Protein sequence: CASSLFRGGDTGELFF. This chain joins TRBV5-1 and TRBJ2-2; D perhaps matches TRBD1 (6 bases). This CDR3 comprises 16 residues. The germline V gene encodes CDR1 SGHRS and CDR2 YFSETQ. Trimming left V 1 base short and J 3 bases short, with 13 bases between.

V usage is TRBV4-2 and J usage is TRBJ2-1; 10 bases line up with TRBD1. Germline CDR1 is LGHNA and CDR2 is YNFKEQ. CDR3 length: 16 amino acids. J was trimmed by 6 bases and V by 5 bases; bases with no gene match: 10. This chain's CDR3 is CASSTKTGGKGNEQFF. CDR3 bases: TGTGCCAGCAGCACCAAGACAGGGGGCAAGGGCAATGAGCAGTTCTTC.

CDR3 DNA sequence: TGTGCCAGCAGTGCCGATATCTACGAGCAGTACTTC. It codes for CASSADIYEQYF. The rearrangement links TRBV6-6 to TRBJ2-7, with D hard to call. The CDR3 is 12 amino acids. Trimming took off 5 bases at V and 3 bases at J, with 8 bases between the two ends. Germline values: CDR1 MNHNY, CDR2 SVGAGI (reference sequence).

The chain has TRBV10-3 and TRBJ1-1; D uncertain. CDR1 ENHRY and CDR2 SYGVKD come from the germline V gene. The CDR3 runs 14 residues. Between the trimmed V and J ends, which lost 2 bases and 5 bases, there was a span of 12 bases. The CDR3 coding sequence is TGTGCCATCAGTGAGGGCAGGCCTGGAACTGAAGCTTTCTTT. Translated: CAISEGRPGTEAFF.

The chain joins TRBV11-2 to TRBJ2-3; D call uncertain. The CDR3 is 14 amino acids. Trimming pared 10 bases from V and 0 bases from J, leaving 14 bases between. Looked up from germline, CDR1 is SGHAT and CDR2 is FQNNGV. This CDR3 reads CATSTGPSTDTQYF. Written as DNA, the CDR3 is TGTGCCACCTCAACCGGTCCTAGCACAGATACGCAGTATTTT.

The chain couples TRBV7-2 to TRBJ1-2; TRBD1 aligns across 7 bases. CDR3 length equals 14 residues. Germline V gives CDR1 SGHTA, CDR2 FQGNSA. The V and J ends lost 5 bases and 14 bases, in that order; junction bases with no gene match: 17. CDR3 DNA sequence: TGTGCCAGCAGCCTTCCCGGGACAGATCTGCCGAGGACCTTC. Translation: CASSLPGTDLPRTF.

The rearrangement joins TRBV5-1 to TRBJ2-5, with a tentative D call TRBD2 (6 bases). CDR1 is SGHRS, CDR2 YFSETQ, per germline. This CDR3 is 14 amino acids long. V dropped 1 base and J dropped 5 bases, with 12 bases sitting between them. The CDR3 here is CASSLTGSEETQYF. The CDR3 nucleotides are TGCGCCAGCAGCTTGACCGGGAGCGAGGAGACCCAGTACTTC.

The chain employs TRBV6-1 and TRBJ2-7; D is perhaps TRBD2 (6 bases). The CDR3 consists of 17 residues. V gave up 2 bases and J gave up 0 bases, with 17 bases separating them. Germline V gene sequence: CDR1 MNHNS, CDR2 SASEGT. CDR3 region: CASSEKVGGRYSYEQYF. CDR3 sequence (DNA): TGTGCCAGCAGTGAAAAAGTGGGGGGTAGGTACTCCTACGAGCAGTACTTC.

The chain couples TRBV27 to TRBJ2-2, with 12 bases identical to TRBD2. V trimming: 6 bases; J trimming: 7 bases; junction bases outside the gene matches: 12. The CDR3 runs 17 residues. Germline V gene sequence: CDR1 MNHEY, CDR2 SMNVEV (reference sequence). The DNA for the CDR3 is TGTGCCAGCAGCCCCCTAGCGGGAGGGCCGCGGGGCGGGGAGCTGTTTTTT. It specifies CASSPLAGGPRGGELFF.

This clone has just a few counts. The CDR3 loop is CASSDSRGIGYTF. In nucleotides, the CDR3 is TGCGCCAGCAGTGACTCCAGGGGGATAGGCTACACCTTC. The chain couples TRBV10-2 to TRBJ1-2; 7 bases are shared with TRBD1. Germline values: CDR1 WSHSY, CDR2 SAAADI. The V segment lost 3 bases and the J segment 8 bases; nucleotides outside the gene matches: 6. The length of the CDR3 is 13 residues.

The chain joins TRBV19 to TRBJ2-7; D is unclear. The CDR3 sequence is 12 residues long. Germline V gene sequence: CDR1 LNHDA, CDR2 SQIVND (reference sequence). The V end was cut by 0 bases, the J end by 7 bases, with 7 bases between. The CDR3 nucleotides are TGTGCCAGTAGTATAGAGACGGGTGAGCAGTACTTC. Amino acids: CASSIETGEQYF.

This CDR3 reads CASSPRGDTQYF. The CDR3 DNA follows: TGTGCCAGCAGCCCCCGGGGAGATACGCAGTATTTT. The chain has TRBV7-3 and TRBJ2-3, with D possibly matching TRBD2 (5 bases). Germline-derived CDR1 and CDR2 are SGHTA and FQGTGA. V gave up 5 bases and J gave up 5 bases, with 8 bases separating them. This CDR3 contains 12 residues.

This chain connects TRBV7-3 to TRBJ2-2; TRBD1 is a possible D gene (6 bases). CDR3 length: 14 residues. The germline CDR1 and CDR2 sequences are SGHTA and FQGTGA. V dropped 4 bases and J dropped 7 bases, with 13 bases sitting between them. CDR3: CASSSYRDGGELFF. The CDR3 DNA reads as TGTGCCAGCAGCTCCTACAGGGATGGCGGGGAGCTGTTTTTT.

The chain is built from TRBV19 and TRBJ2-1, with D possibly matching TRBD2 (6 bases). CDR3 size: 15 residues. Germline V lookup: CDR1 LNHDA, CDR2 SQIVND (reference sequence). Trimming stripped 4 bases from V and 8 bases from J, with 18 bases between. This CDR3 is CASSTPGLQSHEQFF. In DNA form, the CDR3 reads TGTGCCAGTAGTACCCCGGGACTCCAGTCCCATGAGCAGTTCTTC. Together with reference TRBV19 and TRBJ2-1, the CDR3 gives the full variable domain: DGGITQSPKYLFRKEGQNVTLSCEQNLNHDAMYWYRQDPGQGLRLIYYSQIVNDFQKGDIAEGYSVSREKKESFPLTVTSAQKNPTAFYLCASSTPGLQSHEQFFGPGTRLTVL.

The V gene is TRBV5-5, the J gene TRBJ1-1; D might be TRBD1 (6 bases). V lost 2 bases to trimming and J lost 0 bases, with 14 bases between them. The CDR3 is 16 amino acids. The germline gives CDR1 SGHKS, CDR2 YYEKEE (reference sequence). Written as DNA, the CDR3 is TGTGCCAGCAGCTTCCTTGGACAGACATTGAACACTGAAGCTTTCTTT. It is translated as CASSFLGQTLNTEAFF.

This clone was counted only a few times. CDR3 amino acids: CASSDGLAGVWTGELFF. For the CDR3, the DNA is TGTGCCAGTAGTGATGGACTAGCGGGAGTTTGGACCGGGGAGCTGTTTTTT. The chain uses TRBV19 and TRBJ2-2, with TRBD2 matching 13 bases. J lost 5 bases, V lost 5 bases, and 8 bases had no gene match. This CDR3 has 17 amino acids. In germline, CDR1 is LNHDA, CDR2 SQIVND (reference sequence).

The V gene is TRBV13, the J gene TRBJ2-2; no clear D. Deletions cut 0 bases from V and 0 bases from J, with 2 bases between. CDR1 and CDR2 from the germline V gene are PRHDT and FYEKMQ (reference sequence). The CDR3 extends over 14 amino acids. The DNA for the CDR3 is TGTGCCAGCAGCTTAGGGCCGAACACCGGGGAGCTGTTTTTT. Residues: CASSLGPNTGELFF.

The CDR3 DNA is TGTGCCAGCAGCAAAGGTTACAGGGGAAGGGCTGGAAACACCATATATTTT. Translated, it gives CASSKGYRGRAGNTIYF. The rearrangement joins TRBV21-1 to TRBJ1-3; the tabulated D call, TRBD1, remains unverified against the DNA. TRBV21-1 is classified as a pseudogene. CDR3 length equals 17 residues.

V and J are TRBV27 and TRBJ1-5, with 12 bases that match TRBD1. The V segment lost 5 bases and the J segment 5 bases; nucleotides outside the gene matches: 10. The length of the CDR3 is 17 residues. In germline, CDR1 is MNHEY, CDR2 SMNVEV (reference sequence). CDR3 residues: CASSPLLGQGADQPQHF. DNA for the CDR3: TGTGCCAGCAGTCCTTTATTGGGACAGGGGGCCGATCAGCCCCAGCATTTT.

This sequence joins TRBV2 and TRBJ1-1; 9 bases are a match to TRBD1. The CDR3 runs 13 residues. CDR1 is SNHLY, CDR2 FYNNEI, per germline. J was trimmed by 6 bases and V by 7 bases; bases with no gene match: 6. The CDR3 here is CASKRDRVSEAFF. In DNA form, the CDR3 reads TGTGCCAGCAAAAGGGACAGGGTTTCTGAAGCTTTCTTT.